This T cell receptor beta chain originates from a study of blood T cell repertoires in COVID-19. This clone was observed once. The CDR3 is 14 residues long. Germline CDR1 is SGHTA and CDR2 is FQGNSA. V shed 7 bases and J shed 4 bases, with 15 bases lying between them. Assay used: immunoSEQ multiplex PCR; TCRdb lists only in-frame clones, some missing. The sample records over 150,000 clones, approximately 85% being singletons. This TCR was recovered from a man between 60 and 70 years old with COVID-19, enrolled during active disease. Sample: peripheral blood. This chain connects TRBV7-2 to TRBJ2-3; maybe TRBD1 (6 bases). The CDR3 bases are TGTGCCAGCAATACAGGGTTGAGTGCAGATACGCAGTATTTT. Its translation: CASNTGLSADTQYF.